Presented here are 14 T cell receptor beta chains from one specimen sequenced in a study of T-cell memory formation after mild COVID-19. TCRdb re-analysed the 5' RACE reads in MiXCR, keeping a single row per CDR3 protein. The table lists about 130,000 distinct CDR3 sequences, roughly 15% of them singletons. The source material was PBMCs or a T cell subset sorted from them (not recorded which). These receptors all come from an adult woman who had mild COVID-19 (a few samples of this study predate the infection). Cell type and time point are not known.

This clonotype was counted between two and nine times. This chain uses TRBV10-2 with TRBJ2-6; D unresolved. The CDR3 loop spans 14 amino acids. V gave up 6 bases and J gave up 2 bases, with 8 bases separating them. Germline CDR1 is WSHSY and CDR2 is SAAADI. CDR3 region: CASRQAPGANVLTF. CDR3 sequence (DNA): TGCGCCAGCAGGCAGGCCCCTGGGGCCAACGTCCTGACTTTC.

The gene calls are TRBV13 and TRBJ1-1; no reliable D call. This CDR3 spans 11 amino acids. V was clipped by 5 bases and J by 1 base, with 2 bases between them. From germline, CDR1 is PRHDT and CDR2 FYEKMQ (reference sequence). The DNA for the CDR3 is TGTGCCAGCAGCCCGAACACTGAAGCTTTCTTT. Its protein product is CASSPNTEAFF.

The chain combines TRBV2 with TRBJ2-5; D uncertain. The CDR3 runs to 10 residues. The V end was cut by 2 bases, the J end by 6 bases, with 1 base between. From germline, CDR1 is SNHLY and CDR2 FYNNEI. The CDR3: CASSEQTQYF. DNA of the CDR3: TGTGCCAGCAGTGAACAGACCCAGTACTTC.

This clonotype appeared many times. In DNA form, the CDR3 reads TGCGCCAGCAGCTTGTCCCCGACCACAGGGAGGAAGCCCTACGAGCAGTACTTC. Its translation: CASSLSPTTGRKPYEQYF. The J gene is TRBJ2-7, the V gene TRBV5-1; D possibly matches TRBD1 or TRBD2 (6 bases each). The CDR3 is 18 residues long. The V end lost 1 base, the J end lost 2 bases, and 22 bases lay between the germline ends. CDR1 is SGHRS and CDR2 is YFSETQ in the germline V gene.

V gene TRBV9 combines with J gene TRBJ2-1; 7 bases are shared with TRBD1. CDR3 length: 14 amino acids. Germline V lookup: CDR1 SGDLS, CDR2 YYNGEE. J gave up 4 bases and V 0 bases, and 1 base lay outside the gene matches. CDR3 sequence: CASSVGDRYNEQFF. Written as DNA, the CDR3 is TGTGCCAGCAGCGTAGGGGACAGATACAATGAGCAGTTCTTC.

This clonotype was seen more than once but under ten times. The chain is built from TRBV4-2 and TRBJ2-7, with 15 bases that match TRBD2. The CDR3 has 16 residues. Germline CDR1 and CDR2: LGHNA and YNFKEQ. Trimming cost V 3 bases and J 3 bases; bases outside gene matches: 3. This chain's CDR3 is CASSQPGLAGGYEQYF. CDR3 sequence (DNA): TGTGCCAGCAGCCAGCCGGGACTAGCGGGGGGCTACGAGCAGTACTTC.

CDR3 bases: TGCGCCAGCAGCCAAGAAAAAGAGAACACTGAAGCTTTCTTT. Translated, it gives CASSQEKENTEAFF. V is TRBV4-1 and J is TRBJ1-1, with no clear D. The ends were cut back, 0 bases at V and 1 base at J, with 6 bases in the middle. The germline CDR1 and CDR2 sequences are MGHRA and YSYEKL. The CDR3 length is 14 residues.

The rearrangement joins TRBV7-2 to TRBJ1-2; 7 bases fit TRBD1. There are 14 residues in the CDR3. V shed 3 bases, J shed 0 bases, and the junction held 1 base outside the gene matches. CDR1 is SGHTA and CDR2 is FQGNSA in the germline V gene. CDR3 sequence reads: CASSFTGANYGYTF. CDR3 bases: TGTGCCAGCAGCTTTACAGGGGCTAACTATGGCTACACCTTC.

The chain has TRBV24-1 and TRBJ2-1, with 8 bases aligning to TRBD1. The V gene end was trimmed by 9 bases and the J gene end by 6 bases; junction bases not matched to a gene: 6. The CDR3 is made up of 13 amino acids. Germline assignment: CDR1 KGHDR and CDR2 SFDVKD. The CDR3 loop reads CATGTGPGNEQFF. CDR3 in DNA: TGTGCCACCGGGACAGGCCCGGGCAATGAGCAGTTCTTC.

Only one count was recorded for this clonotype. The rearrangement uses TRBV19 and TRBJ1-2; D uncertain. V was shortened by 7 bases and J by 0 bases, with 21 bases between the two germline ends. The CDR3 loop spans 17 amino acids. CDR1 is LNHDA, CDR2 SQIVND, per germline (reference sequence). CDR3 DNA: TGTGCCAGTACCCGATGGGTCAGCGAAACAGCTAACTATGGCTACACCTTC. Translating it yields CASTRWVSETANYGYTF.

This chain uses TRBV5-1 with TRBJ2-7; 8 bases match TRBD2. Germline CDR1 and CDR2: SGHRS and YFSETQ. V shed 0 bases, J shed 0 bases, and the junction held 2 bases outside the gene matches. The CDR3 loop spans 15 amino acids. CDR3 sequence (DNA): TGCGCCAGCAGCTTGGCGGCGGGGGGCTCCTACGAGCAGTACTTC. Residues: CASSLAAGGSYEQYF. Full variable domain (outside the CDR3, taken from reference TRBV5-1 and TRBJ2-7): KAGVTQTPRYLIKTRGQQVTLSCSPISGHRSVSWYQQTPGQGLQFLFEYFSETQRNKGNFPGRFSGRQFSNSRSEMNVSTLELGDSALYLCASSLAAGGSYEQYFGPGTRLTVT.

The CDR3 DNA is TGTGCCAGCAGTGAGGGAATGTACTCTGGGGCCAACGTCCTGACTTTC. Protein: CASSEGMYSGANVLTF. This chain uses TRBV6-4 with TRBJ2-6; D is undetermined. This CDR3 region has 16 residues. Germline CDR1 and CDR2: MRHNA and SNTAGT. Trimming shortened V by 3 bases and J by 0 bases, and 9 bases separated the two germline ends.

This chain uses TRBV20-1 with TRBJ2-1, with D uncertain. The V and J ends lost 3 bases and 0 bases respectively, with 6 bases between them. CDR1 is DFQATT, CDR2 SNEGSKA, per germline (reference sequence). The CDR3 sequence is 13 residues long. The CDR3 loop reads CSARVGSYNEQFF. CDR3 nucleotide sequence: TGCAGTGCTAGGGTGGGCTCCTACAATGAGCAGTTCTTC.

This clonotype was detected a few times. The V gene is TRBV29-1, the J gene TRBJ1-2; D is unclear. The length of the CDR3 is 11 residues. The V gene lost 4 bases and the J gene lost 6 bases, with 9 bases spanning the gap. Germline CDR1 reads SQVTM; CDR2 reads ANQGSEA. DNA for the CDR3: TGCAGCGTTGCAACGCGCGATGGCTACACCTTC. Translation gives CSVATRDGYTF. The entire variable domain, with the rest obtained from reference TRBV29-1 and TRBJ1-2, is as follows: SAVISQKPSRDICQRGTSLTIQCQVDSQVTMMFWYRQQPGQSLTLIATANQGSEATYESGFVIDKFPISRPNLTFSTLTVSNMSPEDSSIYLCSVATRDGYTFGSGTRLTVV.